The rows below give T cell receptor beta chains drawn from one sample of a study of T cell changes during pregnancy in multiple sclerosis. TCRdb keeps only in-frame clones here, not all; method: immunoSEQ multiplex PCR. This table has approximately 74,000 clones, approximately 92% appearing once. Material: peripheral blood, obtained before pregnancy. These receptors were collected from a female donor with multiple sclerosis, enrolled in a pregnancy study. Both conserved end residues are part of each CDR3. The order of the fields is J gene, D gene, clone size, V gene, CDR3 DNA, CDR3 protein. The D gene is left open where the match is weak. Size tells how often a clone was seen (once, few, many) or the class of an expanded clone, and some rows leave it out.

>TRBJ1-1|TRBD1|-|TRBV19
TGTGCCAGTAGACCAAGACAGGGTGGCACTGAAGCTTTCTTT
CASRPRQGGTEAFF
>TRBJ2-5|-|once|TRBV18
TGTGCCAGCTCACCAACCGGACCTACAGGTCGAGAGACCCAGTACTTC
CASSPTGPTGRETQYF
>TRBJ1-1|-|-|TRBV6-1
TGTGCCAGCAGCTCGACAGCAACCTACACTGAAGCTTTCTTT
CASSSTATYTEAFF
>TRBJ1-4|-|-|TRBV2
TGTGCCAGCTCTGGGGCCACTAATGAAAAACTGTTTTTT
CASSGATNEKLFF
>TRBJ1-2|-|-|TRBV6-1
TGTGCCAGTAACGTAAAAACAGTAATTCCTGGCTACACCTTC
CASNVKTVIPGYTF
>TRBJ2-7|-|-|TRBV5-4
TGTGCCAGCAGCTTGGCGGCGGACTACGAGCAGTACTTC
CASSLAADYEQYF
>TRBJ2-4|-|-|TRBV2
TGTGCCAGCAGTGAAGAGGGGCCTTCTGGAGCCAAAAACATTCAGTACTTC
CASSEEGPSGAKNIQYF
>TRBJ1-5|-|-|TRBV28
TGTGCCAGCAGTTTTGGGGGGGCTTGGAATCAGCCCCAGCATTTT
CASSFGGAWNQPQHF
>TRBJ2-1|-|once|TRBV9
TGTGCCAGCAGCCCTTGGGGGGATGAGCAGTTCTTC
CASSPWGDEQFF
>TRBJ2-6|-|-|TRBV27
TGTGCCAGCAGTTTTGAGGGTCGGAGCTCTGGGGCCAACGTCCTGACTTTC
CASSFEGRSSGANVLTF
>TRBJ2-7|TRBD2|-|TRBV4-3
TGCGCCAGCAGCCAAGATCCGGCGGGAGAGTCCTACGAGCAGTACTTC
CASSQDPAGESYEQYF
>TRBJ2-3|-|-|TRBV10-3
TGTGCCATCAGTGAGTCGAAGACTTCTGGGACAGATACGCAGTATTTT
CAISESKTSGTDTQYF
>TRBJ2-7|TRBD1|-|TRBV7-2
TGTGCCAGCAGCCTTGGGACAGGGGGCGCCTACGAGCAGTACTTC
CASSLGTGGAYEQYF
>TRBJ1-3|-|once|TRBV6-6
TGTGCCAGCATCGTCGGGGACACCATATATTTT
CASIVGDTIYF
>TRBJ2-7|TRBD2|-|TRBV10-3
TGTGCCATCAGTGAGTCAGGGCCAGGGAGGGGCGAGCAGTACTTC
CAISESGPGRGEQYF
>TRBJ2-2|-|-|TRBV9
TGTGCCAGCAGCGCTCAATACTGGAGGCGCACCGGGGAGCTGTTTTTT
CASSAQYWRRTGELFF
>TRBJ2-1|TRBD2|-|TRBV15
TGTGCCACCAGCAGAGTAGCGGGAGTGAGAAATGAGCAGTTCTTC
CATSRVAGVRNEQFF
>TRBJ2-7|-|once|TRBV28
TGTGCCAGCAGTTTATCAAGGGGTAACGAGCAGTACTTC
CASSLSRGNEQYF
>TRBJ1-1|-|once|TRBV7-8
TGTGCCAGCAGCTTAGTAGGTGGCAGGGCGTTTGGGAACACTGAAGCTTTCTTT
CASSLVGGRAFGNTEAFF
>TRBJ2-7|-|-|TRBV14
TGTGCCAGCAGCCAACGTGCGGCGGGACTGAGGGCCCGAGAGCAGTACTTC
CASSQRAAGLRAREQYF
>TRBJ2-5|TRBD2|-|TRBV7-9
TGTGCCAGCAGTGGGACTAGCAGCCAAGAGACCCAGTACTTC
CASSGTSSQETQYF
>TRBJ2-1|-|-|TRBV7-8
TGTGCCAGCAGCTTAGAACCGGGGGGCTACCGACTTTTAAAGCAGTTCTTC
CASSLEPGGYRLLKQFF
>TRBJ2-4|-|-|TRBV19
TGTGCCAGTAGTACAGGGGGGAGTGACATTCAGTACTTC
CASSTGGSDIQYF
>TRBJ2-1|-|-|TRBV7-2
TGTGCCAGCAGCTTAAGGACAGCTACCTACAATGAGCAGTTCTTC
CASSLRTATYNEQFF
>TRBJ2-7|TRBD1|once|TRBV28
TGTGCCAGCAGTACCAACAGGGGGCCCTACGAGCAGTACTTC
CASSTNRGPYEQYF
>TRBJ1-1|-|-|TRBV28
TGTGCCAGCAGTTGGGACATCATGAACACTGAAGCTTTCTTT
CASSWDIMNTEAFF
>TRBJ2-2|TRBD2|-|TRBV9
TGTGCCAGCAGCGTAGGGGGCGGGAGGGCCCCCGGGGAGCTGTTTTTT
CASSVGGGRAPGELFF
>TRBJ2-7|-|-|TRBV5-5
TGTGCCAGCAGCTTGCCCGGGTACGAGCAGTACTTC
CASSLPGYEQYF
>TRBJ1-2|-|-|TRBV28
TGTGCCAGCAGCACCCCAGGGGTTCGAGGCTACACCTTC
CASSTPGVRGYTF
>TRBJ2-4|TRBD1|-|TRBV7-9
TGTGCCAGCAGCCAGGGACAGTTTGGGGTCCTAGCCAAAAACATTCAGTACTTC
CASSQGQFGVLAKNIQYF
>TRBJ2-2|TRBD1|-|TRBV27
TGTGCCAGCAGTTTCCTCCCAGGGGGCGCGGACACCGGGGAGCTGTTTTTT
CASSFLPGGADTGELFF
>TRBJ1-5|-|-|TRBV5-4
TGTGCCAGCAGCTTGGGAGGACAGAACGCCCATCAGCCCCAGCATTTT
CASSLGGQNAHQPQHF
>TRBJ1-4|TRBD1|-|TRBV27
TGTGCCAGCAGTTCACAGGGGTGGGGAGCAACTAATGAAAAACTGTTTTTT
CASSSQGWGATNEKLFF
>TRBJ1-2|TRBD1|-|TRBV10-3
TGTGCCATCAGTGAACAGGGGGATTATGGCTACACCTTC
CAISEQGDYGYTF
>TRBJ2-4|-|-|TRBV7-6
TGTGCCAGCAGCTTAGGGACAGACACGAAAAACATTCAGTACTTC
CASSLGTDTKNIQYF